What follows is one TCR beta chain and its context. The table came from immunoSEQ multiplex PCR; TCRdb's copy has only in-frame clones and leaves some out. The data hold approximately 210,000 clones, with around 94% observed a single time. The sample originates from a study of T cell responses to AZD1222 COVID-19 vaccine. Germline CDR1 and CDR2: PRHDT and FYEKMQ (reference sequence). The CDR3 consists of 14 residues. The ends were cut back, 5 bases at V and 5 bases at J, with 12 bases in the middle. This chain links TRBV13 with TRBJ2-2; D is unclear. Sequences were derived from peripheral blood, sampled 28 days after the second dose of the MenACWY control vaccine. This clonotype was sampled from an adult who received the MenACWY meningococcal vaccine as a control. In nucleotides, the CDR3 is TGTGCCAGCAGCACTACGAGCGTAACCGGGGAGCTGTTTTTT. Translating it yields CASSTTSVTGELFF.